Each of the 5 T cell receptor beta chains below was sequenced from the same sample in a study of cytomegalovirus exposure and HLA in healthy donors. With 60 Vbeta and 13 Jbeta primers, the PCR was carried out. The protocol was immunoSEQ multiplex PCR, while the TCRdb copy is restricted to in-frame clones and leaves out a portion. With approximately 110,000 clones in the sample, the ten largest clones hold around 3.6%. The sequenced material came from PBMCs. These receptors were taken from a man younger than 35 in good health and CMV-seronegative.

The chain recombines TRBV6-1 with TRBJ2-5; tentatively, D is TRBD2 (6 bases). CDR1 and CDR2 (germline): MNHNS, SASEGT. CDR3 length equals 13 residues. The V and J ends lost 1 base and 7 bases respectively, with 10 bases between them. The CDR3 nucleotides are TGTGCCAGCAGTGAAGGGCAGGGAGGGACCCAGTACTTC. Translating gives CASSEGQGGTQYF.

The chain is built from TRBV4-2 and TRBJ2-5; D is uncertain. Germline V gives CDR1 LGHNA, CDR2 YNFKEQ. The CDR3 runs to 13 residues. Trimming cost V 5 bases and J 3 bases, with 10 bases left between them. The CDR3 sequence: CASSSEREETQYF. The CDR3 coding sequence is TGTGCCAGCAGCTCGGAACGGGAAGAGACCCAGTACTTC.

The V and J genes are TRBV4-2 and TRBJ2-1, with 14 nucleotides matching TRBD2. The CDR3 consists of 16 residues. The V and J ends lost 0 bases and 6 bases, in that order; junction bases with no gene match: 1. Germline V gives CDR1 LGHNA, CDR2 YNFKEQ. The CDR3 loop is CASSQDGLAGGNEQFF. In DNA form, the CDR3 reads TGTGCCAGCAGCCAAGATGGACTAGCGGGGGGCAATGAGCAGTTCTTC.

The chain recombines TRBV10-3 with TRBJ2-7; 9 positions agree with TRBD2. CDR3 length equals 15 residues. V trimming: 8 bases; J trimming: 3 bases; junction bases outside the gene matches: 11. CDR1 and CDR2 (germline): ENHRY, SYGVKD. The CDR3 nucleotides read TGTGCCATCGGGGGTCAGCGGGAGGTTGGCTACGAGCAGTACTTC. It codes for CAIGGQREVGYEQYF.

As for this clone: Other nucleotide sequences from this sample produce the same CDR3. The genes are TRBV18 and TRBJ1-1, with D uncertain. The CDR3 is 13 amino acids. Germline V lookup: CDR1 KGHSH, CDR2 LQKENI. V was trimmed by 2 bases and J by 4 bases, leaving 8 bases between them. Here the CDR3 DNA reads TGTGCCAGCTCACCAGAGGTAGGCACTGAAGCTTTCTTT. This encodes CASSPEVGTEAFF.